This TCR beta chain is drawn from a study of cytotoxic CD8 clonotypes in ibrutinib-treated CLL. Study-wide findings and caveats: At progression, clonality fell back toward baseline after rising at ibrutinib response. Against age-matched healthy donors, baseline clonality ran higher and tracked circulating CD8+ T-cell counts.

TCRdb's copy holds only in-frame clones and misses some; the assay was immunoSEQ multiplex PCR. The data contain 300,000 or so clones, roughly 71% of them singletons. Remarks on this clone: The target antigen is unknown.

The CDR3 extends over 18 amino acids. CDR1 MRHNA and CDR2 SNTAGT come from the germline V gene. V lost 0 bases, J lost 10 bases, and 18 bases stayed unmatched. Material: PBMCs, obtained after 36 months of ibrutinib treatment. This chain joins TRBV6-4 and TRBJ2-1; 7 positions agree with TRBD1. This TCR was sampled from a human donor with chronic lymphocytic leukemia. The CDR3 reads CASSDSLRLRGSMQEQFF. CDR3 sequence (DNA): TGTGCCAGCAGTGACTCGCTCCGGCTCAGGGGGAGTATGCAAGAGCAGTTCTTC.